This TCR beta chain was retrieved from a study of cytomegalovirus exposure and HLA in healthy donors. General study points: Highest at DRB1 and lowest at HLA-C, TCR association rates differed among HLA loci in a later analysis. The study labeled 150 or so TCR beta chains cytomegalovirus-associated. On later analysis, the bulk of CMV-associated TCR beta chains appeared to be HLA-restricted.

PCR used 60 Vbeta primers and 13 Jbeta primers. As processed by the authors: An analysis performed later counted about 80 million unique TCR beta chains (approximately 10 million of them shared). Here immunoSEQ multiplex PCR was the method, and the copy in TCRdb shows in-frame clones only, minus some. V, J and clone size reflect that table, while D and trimming were determined from the DNA. The data show around 140,000 clones, approximately 64% seen once. The germline CDR1 and CDR2 sequences are LNHDA and SQIVND (reference sequence). V was clipped by 6 bases and J by 0 bases, with 12 bases between them. This CDR3 has 15 residues. Concerning this clone itself: The antigen is not known.

This sequence was found in a woman aged 40 to 50 in good health and CMV-seronegative. The sample taken for sequencing was PBMCs. The V gene is TRBV19, the J gene TRBJ1-5; no definite D call. The CDR3 coding sequence is TGTGCCAGTAGGAGCCTCGTGAGTAGCAATCAGCCCCAGCATTTT. Encoded protein: CASRSLVSSNQPQHF.